This T cell receptor beta chain was identified during a study of CD8 T cells in ankylosing spondylitis. Details on this clonotype: Its specificity is not known.

TCRdb called the 5' RACE reads again in MiXCR, with one record for every CDR3 protein. The repertoire holds around 490,000 distinct CDR3 sequences, with approximately 5.3% as singletons. Study findings and constraints: Among TCR beta sequences, a motif of several highly homologous variants appeared characteristic of ankylosing spondylitis blood.

Trimming cost V 0 bases and J 8 bases, with 11 bases left between them. The germline V gene encodes CDR1 SGHRS and CDR2 YFSETQ. The CDR3 consists of 14 residues. The sample was blood, either unsorted or a sorted T cell fraction (not recorded which). The J gene is TRBJ1-4, the V gene TRBV5-1, with a tentative D call TRBD1 (5 bases). The sequence came from a male donor with ankylosing spondylitis. The CDR3 here is CASSLEGRREKLFF. The CDR3 nucleotides are TGCGCCAGCAGCTTGGAGGGGCGAAGGGAAAAACTGTTTTTT.